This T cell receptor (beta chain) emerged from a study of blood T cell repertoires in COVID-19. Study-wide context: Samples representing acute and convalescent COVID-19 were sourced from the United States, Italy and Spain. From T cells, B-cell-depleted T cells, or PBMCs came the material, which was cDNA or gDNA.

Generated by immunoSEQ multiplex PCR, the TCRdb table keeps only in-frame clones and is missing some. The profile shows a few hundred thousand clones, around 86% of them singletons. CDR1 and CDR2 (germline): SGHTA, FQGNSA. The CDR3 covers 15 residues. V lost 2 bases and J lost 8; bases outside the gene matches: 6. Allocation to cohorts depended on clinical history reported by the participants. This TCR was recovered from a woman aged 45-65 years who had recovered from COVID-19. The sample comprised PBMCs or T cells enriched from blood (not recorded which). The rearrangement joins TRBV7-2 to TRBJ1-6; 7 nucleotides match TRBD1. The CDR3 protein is CASSLTGDRYSPLHF. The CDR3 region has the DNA TGTGCCAGCAGCTTAACCGGGGACAGATATTCACCCCTCCACTTT.